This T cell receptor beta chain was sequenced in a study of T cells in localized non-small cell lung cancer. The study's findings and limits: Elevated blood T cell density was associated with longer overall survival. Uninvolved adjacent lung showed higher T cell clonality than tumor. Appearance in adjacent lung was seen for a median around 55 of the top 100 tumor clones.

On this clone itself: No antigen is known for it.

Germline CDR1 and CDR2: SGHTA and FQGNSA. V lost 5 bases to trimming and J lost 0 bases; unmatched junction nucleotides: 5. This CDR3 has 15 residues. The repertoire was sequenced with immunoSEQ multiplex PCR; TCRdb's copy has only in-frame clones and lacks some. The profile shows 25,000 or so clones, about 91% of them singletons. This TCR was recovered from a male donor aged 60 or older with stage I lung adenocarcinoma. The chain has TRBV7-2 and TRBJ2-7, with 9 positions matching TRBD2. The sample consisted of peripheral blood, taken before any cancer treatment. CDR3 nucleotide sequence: TGTGCCAGCAGCCTGCTAGCGGGGCCCTCCTACGAGCAGTACTTC. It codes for CASSLLAGPSYEQYF. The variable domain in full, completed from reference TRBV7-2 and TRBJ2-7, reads GAGVSQSPSNKVTEKGKDVELRCDPISGHTALYWYRQSLGQGLEFLIYFQGNSAPDKSGLPSDRFSAERTGGSVSTLTIQRTQQEDSAVYLCASSLLAGPSYEQYFGPGTRLTVT.